These 20 T cell receptor beta chains were sequenced from one sample in a study of T cell responses to AZD1222 COVID-19 vaccine. Clones were read by immunoSEQ multiplex PCR, and TCRdb kept only the in-frame ones, dropping some. The sample lists about 120,000 clones; roughly nine tenths were seen once. Specimen: peripheral blood, collected on day 0 of AZD1222 vaccination. The receptors derive from an adult in good health.

The gene calls are TRBV10-3 and TRBJ1-2, with 7 positions matching TRBD1. Trimming at V came to 3 bases and at J to 7 bases, leaving 5 bases not matched to a gene. This CDR3 has 13 residues. Germline lookup yields CDR1 ENHRY and CDR2 SYGVKD. The chain's CDR3 is CAISEDRVAGYTF. DNA of the CDR3: TGTGCCATCAGTGAAGACAGGGTGGCTGGCTACACCTTC.

V gene TRBV7-9 combines with J gene TRBJ1-6; unclear D gene. Germline values: CDR1 SEHNR, CDR2 FQNEAQ (reference sequence). CDR3 length: 15 amino acids. The V and J ends lost 3 bases and 9 bases respectively, with 15 bases between them. The CDR3 here is CASSLLGIFSSPLHF. The CDR3 DNA is TGTGCCAGCAGCTTGCTAGGGATCTTCTCTTCACCCCTCCACTTT.

This chain joins TRBV4-1 and TRBJ2-3; unclear D gene. Trimming shortened V by 0 bases and J by 7 bases, and 11 bases separated the two germline ends. Germline values: CDR1 MGHRA, CDR2 YSYEKL. This CDR3 comprises 14 residues. The DNA of the CDR3 is TGCGCCAGCAGCCAAGACTGGCCTCCTCATACGCAGTATTTT. This codes for CASSQDWPPHTQYF.

The chain combines TRBV7-9 with TRBJ1-1; D possibly corresponds to TRBD1 (5 bases). CDR1 and CDR2 (germline): SEHNR, FQNEAQ (reference sequence). V shed 5 bases and J shed 2 bases, with 18 bases lying between them. This CDR3 has 16 residues. This CDR3 reads CASSPPAPGGNTEAFF. The DNA of the CDR3 is TGTGCCAGCAGCCCCCCGGCCCCTGGGGGTAACACTGAAGCTTTCTTT.

This chain connects TRBV30 to TRBJ2-7; D is undetermined. V was clipped by 0 bases and J by 2 bases, with 11 bases between them. CDR1 is GTSNPN, CDR2 SVGIG, per germline (reference sequence). The CDR3 consists of 14 residues. CDR3 in amino acids: CAWSVHSSTYEQYF. The CDR3, as DNA: TGTGCCTGGAGTGTACACAGTTCGACCTACGAGCAGTACTTC. The variable domain in full, with the rest retrieved from reference TRBV30 and TRBJ2-7, is SQTIHQWPATLVQPVGSPLSLECTVEGTSNPNLYWYRQAAGRGLQLLFYSVGIGQISSEVPQNLSASRPQDRQFILSSKKLLLSDSGFYLCAWSVHSSTYEQYFGPGTRLTVT.

CDR3 in DNA: TGTGCCAGCAGCTTAGAGGTGCTACAAGAGACCCAGTACTTC. Its protein is CASSLEVLQETQYF. The chain uses TRBV7-9 and TRBJ2-5; no clear D. The germline CDR1 and CDR2 sequences are SEHNR and FQNEAQ (reference sequence). This CDR3 has 14 amino acids. Trimming cost V 1 base and J 2 bases, with 8 bases left between them.

This chain connects TRBV19 to TRBJ1-2, with 7 positions matching TRBD1. The CDR3 sequence is 16 residues long. The V gene end was trimmed by 4 bases and the J gene end by 4 bases; junction bases not matched to a gene: 12. Germline CDR1 reads LNHDA; CDR2 reads SQIVND (reference sequence). The CDR3 nucleotides are TGTGCCAGTAGTAGTTCTCCAGGGGGTCGCACCTATGGCTACACCTTC. Translated: CASSSSPGGRTYGYTF.

V is TRBV7-3 and J is TRBJ2-2, with TRBD1 matching 10 bases. The CDR3 sequence is 17 residues long. V was clipped by 2 bases and J by 6 bases; unmatched bases: 9. Germline CDR1 reads SGHTA; CDR2 reads FQGTGA. The CDR3 region is CASSLSAGQGRAGELFF. The CDR3 nucleotides are TGTGCCAGCAGCTTATCTGCGGGACAGGGGAGAGCCGGGGAGCTGTTTTTT.

This clone was seen just once. This chain links TRBV10-1 with TRBJ1-1; unclear D gene. The germline CDR1 and CDR2 sequences are WNHNN and SYGVQD (reference sequence). The CDR3 has 13 residues. The V gene lost 5 bases and the J gene lost 1 base, with 8 bases spanning the gap. The CDR3 DNA sequence: TGCGCCAGCAGTTACAGTAAGAACACTGAAGCTTTCTTT. This codes for CASSYSKNTEAFF.

V usage is TRBV20-1 and J usage is TRBJ1-4; unclear D gene. Germline V gene lookup returns CDR1 DFQATT and CDR2 SNEGSKA (reference sequence). The CDR3 covers 13 residues. The V end was cut by 5 bases, the J end by 4 bases, with 11 bases between. In DNA form, the CDR3 reads TGCAGTGCTGGTGGTACGGATAATGAAAAACTGTTTTTT. Translation: CSAGGTDNEKLFF.

This chain links TRBV5-1 with TRBJ2-1; no definite D call. This CDR3 comprises 15 residues. Germline CDR1 and CDR2: SGHRS and YFSETQ. Trimming shortened V by 3 bases and J by 0 bases, and 10 bases separated the two germline ends. The CDR3 nucleotides are TGCGCCAGCAGCTCCGACCGGAGCTCCTACAATGAGCAGTTCTTC. This sequence encodes CASSSDRSSYNEQFF.

The J gene is TRBJ2-1, the V gene TRBV5-1, with 8 bases lining up with TRBD2. The J segment lost 4 bases and the V segment lost 0 bases, leaving 15 bases of the junction unmatched. The CDR3 has 19 residues. Germline CDR1 SGHRS, CDR2 YFSETQ. CDR3 coding DNA: TGCGCCAGCAGCTTGGGTTCAGGGATCGGCGGGAGGACGTACAATGAGCAGTTCTTC. Protein: CASSLGSGIGGRTYNEQFF.

V gene TRBV19 combines with J gene TRBJ1-1, with a possible D match to TRBD1 (5 bases). The CDR3 contains 13 residues. The germline V gene has CDR1 LNHDA and CDR2 SQIVND (reference sequence). V dropped 5 bases and J dropped 1 base, with 8 bases sitting between them. CDR3 sequence: CASSAGRNTEAFF. The CDR3 DNA follows: TGTGCCAGTAGTGCAGGGAGGAACACTGAAGCTTTCTTT.

V gene TRBV6-4 combines with J gene TRBJ2-2; D is perhaps TRBD2 (6 bases). CDR1 and CDR2 from the germline V gene are MRHNA and SNTAGT. This CDR3 has 14 residues. Trimming pared 7 bases from V and 5 bases from J, leaving 14 bases between. As DNA, the CDR3 is TGTGCCAGCAAGGTTGGGAGCGGGACCGGGGAGCTGTTTTTT. Amino acid sequence: CASKVGSGTGELFF.

This chain links TRBV11-2 with TRBJ2-2; a weak D match, TRBD1 (6 bases). The CDR3 extends over 17 amino acids. V lost 5 bases, J lost 5 bases, and 21 bases lay in between. From germline, CDR1 is SGHAT and CDR2 FQNNGV. The CDR3 bases are TGTGCCAGCAGCCCCGGTACCGGACAGCTTACTACCGGGGAGCTGTTTTTT. Protein: CASSPGTGQLTTGELFF.

The chain recombines TRBV12-3 or TRBV12-4 with TRBJ2-3; no definite D call. V was cut by 2 bases and J by 6 bases, with 6 bases left in between. The CDR3 is 12 amino acids. CDR3 DNA: TGTGCCAGCAGTTTAAGTTCCGATACGCAGTATTTT. Translation gives CASSLSSDTQYF.

The chain combines TRBV14 with TRBJ1-1; no reliable D call. V lost 5 bases and J 10 bases, leaving 17 bases between the germline ends. The length of the CDR3 is 13 residues. Germline V gene data show CDR1 as SGHDN and CDR2 as FVKESK. The CDR3 nucleotides read TGTGCCAGCAGCACATCCTACGAAACCGGAGCTTTCTTT. Amino acids: CASSTSYETGAFF.

The chain employs TRBV19 and TRBJ2-2; no clear D gene. Trimming removed 1 base from V and 7 bases from J, with 13 bases in between. Germline values: CDR1 LNHDA, CDR2 SQIVND (reference sequence). CDR3 length equals 15 residues. CDR3 sequence: CASSIARASVGELFF. CDR3 nucleotides: TGTGCCAGTAGTATAGCCCGGGCGTCCGTCGGGGAGCTGTTTTTT. Full variable domain (rest looked up from reference TRBV19 and TRBJ2-2): DGGITQSPKYLFRKEGQNVTLSCEQNLNHDAMYWYRQDPGQGLRLIYYSQIVNDFQKGDIAEGYSVSREKKESFPLTVTSAQKNPTAFYLCASSIARASVGELFFGEGSRLTVL.

The V and J genes are TRBV7-6 and TRBJ2-7; tentative D call: TRBD1 (5 bases). Germline loops: CDR1 SGHVS, CDR2 FNYEAQ. The CDR3 totals 15 residues. Trimming took off 7 bases at V and 1 base at J, with 17 bases between the two ends. The DNA of the CDR3 is TGTGCCAGCACAAAACGAACGCAGGGTTCCTACGAGCAGTACTTC. Its protein product is CASTKRTQGSYEQYF. Complete variable domain (other parts from reference TRBV7-6 and TRBJ2-7): GAGVSQSPRYKVTKRGQDVALRCDPISGHVSLYWYRQALGQGPEFLTYFNYEAQQDKSGLPNDRFSAERPEGSISTLTIQRTEQRDSAMYRCASTKRTQGSYEQYFGPGTRLTVT.

This clone was seen only once. The chain joins TRBV3-1 (or the pseudogene TRBV3-2) to TRBJ2-2; tentative D call: TRBD1 (5 bases). Trimming pared 8 bases from V and 6 bases from J, leaving 16 bases between. The CDR3 contains 14 residues. Germline V lookup: CDR1 LGHDT, CDR2 YNNKEL (reference sequence). The CDR3 sequence: CASRTRAMAGELFF. For the CDR3, the DNA is TGTGCCAGCCGAACCAGGGCGATGGCCGGGGAGCTGTTTTTT.